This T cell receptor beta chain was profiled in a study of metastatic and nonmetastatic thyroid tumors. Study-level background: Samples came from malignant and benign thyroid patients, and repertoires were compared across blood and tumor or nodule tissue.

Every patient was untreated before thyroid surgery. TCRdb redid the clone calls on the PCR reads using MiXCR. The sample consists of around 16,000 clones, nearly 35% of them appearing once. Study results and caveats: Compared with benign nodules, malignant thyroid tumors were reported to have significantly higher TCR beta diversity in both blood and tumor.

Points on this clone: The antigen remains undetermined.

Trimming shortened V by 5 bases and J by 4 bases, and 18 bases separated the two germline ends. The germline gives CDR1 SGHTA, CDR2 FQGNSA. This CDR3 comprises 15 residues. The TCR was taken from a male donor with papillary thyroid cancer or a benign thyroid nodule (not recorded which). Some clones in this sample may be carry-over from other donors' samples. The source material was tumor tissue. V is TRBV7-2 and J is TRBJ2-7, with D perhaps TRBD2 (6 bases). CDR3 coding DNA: TGTGCCAGCAGCCCGCAAGTCGGGGGACGGTACGAGCAGTACTTC. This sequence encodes CASSPQVGGRYEQYF.